A selection of T cell receptor beta chains follows, all from one sample in a study of blood T cell repertoires in COVID-19. Measured with immunoSEQ multiplex PCR; TCRdb has only the in-frame clones, and not every one. The top ten clones hold around 6.3% of a sample with 50,000 to 85,000 clones, less than 85% of them seen once. Specimen: peripheral blood. The receptors were gathered from a man between 60 and 70 years old with acute or convalescent COVID-19. Each CDR3 is given with its conserved first and last residue. A D gene is named only where the DNA matches it firmly. Only part of the rows carry a size: once, few, many, or a class if the clone is expanded.

v_call: TRBV30; j_call: TRBJ1-2; clone_size: NA; d_call: NA; cdr3_nt: TGTGCCTGGAGATACCGGACAGCTGCTTTCGATGGCTACACCTTC; cdr3_aa: CAWRYRTAAFDGYTF
v_call: TRBV30; j_call: TRBJ2-7; clone_size: NA; d_call: TRBD1; cdr3_nt: TGTGCCTGGAGGGGACAGGGTCTGCACTTC; cdr3_aa: CAWRGQGLHF
v_call: TRBV3-1/TRBV3-2; j_call: TRBJ1-2; clone_size: NA; d_call: NA; cdr3_nt: TGTGCCAGCAGCCAAGACAGGCCGTGTTGTGGCTACACCTTC; cdr3_aa: CASSQDRPCCGYTF
v_call: TRBV27; j_call: TRBJ1-2; clone_size: NA; d_call: NA; cdr3_nt: TGTGCCAGCAGTCCATGGGAGGGCAACTATGGCTACACCTTC; cdr3_aa: CASSPWEGNYGYTF
v_call: TRBV9; j_call: TRBJ1-2; clone_size: once; d_call: TRBD1; cdr3_nt: TGTGCCAGCAGCCCGGAAGGGACAGTCTATGGCTACACCTTC; cdr3_aa: CASSPEGTVYGYTF
v_call: TRBV2; j_call: TRBJ1-2; clone_size: NA; d_call: NA; cdr3_nt: TGTGCCAGCAGTGAAGCTACCTTGAGGGTTAGGGGCTACACCTTC; cdr3_aa: CASSEATLRVRGYTF
v_call: TRBV5-6; j_call: TRBJ1-2; clone_size: few; d_call: NA; cdr3_nt: TGTGCCAGCAGCCCGGGTGGTGCGAGATCTAACTATGGCTACACCTTC; cdr3_aa: CASSPGGARSNYGYTF
v_call: TRBV20-1; j_call: TRBJ1-2; clone_size: NA; d_call: NA; cdr3_nt: TGCAGTGCTAGTTCGGGGGAGAGCTACACCTTC; cdr3_aa: CSASSGESYTF
v_call: TRBV5-1; j_call: TRBJ2-2; clone_size: NA; d_call: NA; cdr3_nt: TGCGCCAGCAGCCCAGGACAGTTAAACACCGGGGAGCTGTTTTTT; cdr3_aa: CASSPGQLNTGELFF
v_call: TRBV5-1; j_call: TRBJ1-5; clone_size: NA; d_call: NA; cdr3_nt: TGCGCCAGCAGTCCGGAGGGCGGCAATCAGCCCCAGCATTTT; cdr3_aa: CASSPEGGNQPQHF
v_call: TRBV25-1; j_call: TRBJ1-1; clone_size: NA; d_call: NA; cdr3_nt: TGTGCCAGCATGGCGGTAGGCGAGAACACTGAAGCTTTCTTT; cdr3_aa: CASMAVGENTEAFF
v_call: TRBV2; j_call: TRBJ1-1; clone_size: NA; d_call: NA; cdr3_nt: TGTGCCAGCAGTGCAACGGGGGGCGCAAACACTGAAGCTTTCTTT; cdr3_aa: CASSATGGANTEAFF
v_call: TRBV5-5; j_call: TRBJ1-5; clone_size: few; d_call: TRBD1; cdr3_nt: TGTGCCAGCAGCCCGGATGGACAGGGATATCAGCCCCAGCATTTT; cdr3_aa: CASSPDGQGYQPQHF
v_call: TRBV6-5; j_call: TRBJ2-7; clone_size: NA; d_call: NA; cdr3_nt: TGTGCCAGCAACAGTCTCTTTTCCTACGAGCAGTACTTC; cdr3_aa: CASNSLFSYEQYF
v_call: TRBV7-2; j_call: TRBJ2-5; clone_size: NA; d_call: NA; cdr3_nt: TGTGCCAGCAGTTCGTCTTTCTACCAAGAGACCCAGTACTTC; cdr3_aa: CASSSSFYQETQYF
v_call: TRBV11-3; j_call: TRBJ2-2; clone_size: NA; d_call: TRBD1; cdr3_nt: TGTGCCAGCAGCTTAGAATGGTATACTAGATCGGACAGGGGCCGGCCGGAGCTGTTTTTT; cdr3_aa: CASSLEWYTRSDRGRPELFF